A single T cell receptor beta chain is shown here with its context. The data were obtained in a study of Ad26.COV2.S vaccination and SARS-CoV-2 variants. Study details: Into the muscle, Ad26.COV2.S was dosed once or twice, 56 days apart.

Only in-frame clones appear in the TCRdb table, and some are missing; sequencing was by immunoSEQ multiplex PCR. In the table there are about 320,000 clones, 86% of which are singletons. Treatment indicated: about 20 received Ad26.COV2.S at low or high dose, single or two shots; about 5 received placebo; per-sample allocation not given. It was on day 63 after the first vaccine or placebo injection that samples were taken. Source: peripheral blood, taken in a trial of Ad26.COV2.S vaccine versus placebo. This receptor was obtained from a person aged 18-65 years who received the Ad26.COV2.S COVID-19 vaccine or a placebo.

The CDR3 DNA is TGTGCCAGCAACCCGGGACCAGAAATCTACGAGCAGTACTTC. Its protein product is CASNPGPEIYEQYF. The chain joins TRBV9 to TRBJ2-7, with D perhaps TRBD1 or TRBD2 (5 bases each). Per the germline V gene, CDR1 is SGDLS and CDR2 is YYNGEE. Trimming took 6 bases from V and 3 from J, leaving 16 bases between them. The CDR3 sequence is 14 residues long.